This T cell receptor beta chain appears in the sequencing data of a study of blood T cell dynamics during melanoma immunotherapy. Profiled with immunoSEQ multiplex PCR; TCRdb holds only in-frame clones, not every one. Of fewer than 25,000 clones in the sample, roughly 90% were seen once. Time point indicated: pre-treatment baseline. This CDR3 has 13 residues. Unmatched junction bases numbered 5, after V lost 6 bases and J lost 4 bases. The germline CDR1 and CDR2 sequences are MDHEN and SYDVKM. Specimen: blood, collected from a patient treated with checkpoint blockade. This sequence originates from a human donor with melanoma. The chain employs TRBV28 and TRBJ1-2, with 7 bases fitting TRBD1. CDR3 DNA: TGTGCCAGCAGCCGACAGGGTCTCTATGGCTACACCTTC. It yields the protein CASSRQGLYGYTF.